This T cell receptor beta chain originates from a study of Ad26.COV2.S vaccination and SARS-CoV-2 variants. The study's findings and limits: Overall T cell responses may have been underestimated by the analyses of TCR breadth and depth.

A word on this clone: Its matching antigen is unknown.

Only in-frame clones appear in the TCRdb table, and some are missing; sequencing was by immunoSEQ multiplex PCR. The sample holds just over 350,000 clones, 92% seen once. Germline values: CDR1 KGHSH, CDR2 LQKENI. After removal of 5 bases from V and 1 base from J, the junction contained 4 bases not matched to a gene. CDR3 length: 15 residues. The material sequenced was peripheral blood, taken after recovery from COVID-19. This receptor was obtained from a human donor who had recovered from COVID-19. The gene calls are TRBV18 and TRBJ1-1; TRBD1 agrees at 10 bases. The DNA for the CDR3 is TGTGCCAGCTCAACCGGGACAGGGGCGAACACTGAAGCTTTCTTT. This codes for CASSTGTGANTEAFF.